Listed here are 22 T cell receptor beta chains from one sample, sequenced in a study of blood T cell repertoires in COVID-19. Produced via immunoSEQ multiplex PCR; TCRdb's table is partial and in-frame only. The sample yields 190,000 or so clones, 90% seen once. The sequenced sample was peripheral blood. These receptors all come from a man aged 45-65 years with acute or convalescent COVID-19.

The chain is built from TRBV7-6 and TRBJ2-2; the match to TRBD1 covers 8 bases. J lost 2 bases, V lost 1 base, and 21 bases had no gene match. Germline V lookup: CDR1 SGHVS, CDR2 FNYEAQ. This CDR3 has 22 amino acids. The DNA for the CDR3 is TGTGCCAGCAGCTTAGTCCCTCAGGGGGCAGACCACCAAGAGCTTAACACCGGGGAGCTGTTTTTT. This codes for CASSLVPQGADHQELNTGELFF.

The chain recombines TRBV15 with TRBJ1-5; D possibly corresponds to TRBD1 (5 bases). The CDR3 is 14 amino acids. Germline lookup yields CDR1 LNHNV and CDR2 YYDKDF (reference sequence). Trimming took off 9 bases at V and 5 bases at J, with 17 bases between the two ends. The CDR3 DNA reads TGTGCCACACGCGACGGACAAAGGCATCAGCCCCAGCATTTT. Translating gives CATRDGQRHQPQHF.

The rearrangement joins TRBV30 to TRBJ2-5; TRBD1 is a possible D gene (6 bases). Germline V gives CDR1 GTSNPN, CDR2 SVGIG (reference sequence). This CDR3 has 14 residues. V dropped 7 bases and J dropped 5 bases, with 20 bases sitting between them. The CDR3 sequence: CASSGTAGEETQYF. The DNA of the CDR3 is TGTGCCTCGTCCGGGACCGCAGGGGAGGAGACCCAGTACTTC.

The chain carries TRBV7-9 and TRBJ2-5, with D maybe TRBD2 (6 bases). The CDR3 contains 16 residues. Germline-derived CDR1 and CDR2 are SEHNR and FQNEAQ (reference sequence). Trimming left V 3 bases short and J 0 bases short, with 14 bases between. This CDR3 reads CASSFPRDLYQETQYF. CDR3 DNA: TGTGCCAGCAGCTTCCCCAGGGACTTGTACCAAGAGACCCAGTACTTC.

This rearrangement joins TRBV2 to TRBJ1-5; D gene ambiguous. Trimming shortened V by 3 bases and J by 2 bases, and 11 bases separated the two germline ends. The CDR3 length is 15 residues. Per germline, CDR1 SNHLY and CDR2 FYNNEI. Written as DNA, the CDR3 is TGTGCCAGCAGTGACCCCCAGTACGGCAATCAGCCCCAGCATTTT. Translation gives CASSDPQYGNQPQHF.

The chain carries TRBV18 and TRBJ1-2, with D maybe TRBD1 (5 bases). Germline CDR1 and CDR2: KGHSH and LQKENI. The CDR3 extends over 15 amino acids. Trimming cost V 2 bases and J 8 bases, with 18 bases left between them. The CDR3 loop reads CASSPMAGWIGGYTF. CDR3 bases: TGTGCCAGCTCACCAATGGCAGGGTGGATCGGCGGCTACACCTTC.

This chain links TRBV29-1 with TRBJ2-7; tentative D call: TRBD2 (5 bases). Germline CDR1 reads SQVTM; CDR2 reads ANQGSEA. The CDR3 consists of 12 residues. V was pared by 3 bases and J by 9 bases, with 15 bases between. The CDR3 region is CSVDLGDEGQYF. Here the CDR3 DNA reads TGCAGCGTTGACCTAGGTGACGAGGGGCAGTACTTC.

The V call is TRBV6-2 or TRBV6-3, the J call TRBJ2-1; 7 bases are a match to TRBD1. Trimming at V came to 2 bases and at J to 1 base, leaving 14 bases not matched to a gene. Germline assignment: CDR1 MNHEY and CDR2 SVGEGT. The CDR3 sequence is 19 residues long. The DNA for the CDR3 is TGTGCCAGCAGTTACGACACGCTTTTAGACAGGGTGTCCTACAATGAGCAGTTCTTC. Its protein is CASSYDTLLDRVSYNEQFF.

The CDR3 protein is CASSFNRNTEAFF. The DNA of the CDR3 is TGTGCCAGCAGTTTCAACAGGAACACTGAAGCTTTCTTT. V usage is TRBV6-5 and J usage is TRBJ1-1; D remains unclear. Germline V gives CDR1 MNHEY, CDR2 SVGAGI. The CDR3 spans 13 residues. V was trimmed by 4 bases and J by 1 base, leaving 7 bases between them.

For this clone: The identical CDR3 is also encoded by other nucleotide sequences in the sample. The rearrangement uses TRBV11-1 and TRBJ2-7, with D maybe TRBD1 (6 bases). The germline CDR1 and CDR2 sequences are SGHAT and FQDESV (reference sequence). The CDR3 loop spans 12 amino acids. V shed 3 bases and J shed 5 bases, with 8 bases lying between them. CDR3 region: CASSFRGDEQYF. The CDR3 nucleotides are TGTGCCAGCAGCTTCAGGGGAGACGAGCAGTACTTC.

The chain employs TRBV7-9 and TRBJ2-1; D remains ambiguous. Trimming left V 1 base short and J 6 bases short, with 13 bases between. The CDR3 covers 15 residues. CDR1 and CDR2 from the germline V gene are SEHNR and FQNEAQ (reference sequence). The CDR3 here is CASSLGGTPSNEQFF. Written as DNA, the CDR3 is TGTGCCAGCAGCTTAGGAGGAACGCCCTCCAATGAGCAGTTCTTC.

This chain connects TRBV18 to TRBJ2-7; TRBD2 is a possible D gene (5 bases). V lost 2 bases to trimming and J lost 0 bases, with 8 bases between them. Germline CDR1 KGHSH, CDR2 LQKENI. This CDR3 is 14 amino acids long. Here the CDR3 reads CASSPTRSSYEQYF. CDR3 nucleotide sequence: TGTGCCAGCTCACCAACTAGGAGCTCCTACGAGCAGTACTTC. The variable domain in full, completed from reference TRBV18 and TRBJ2-7, reads NAGVMQNPRHLVRRRGQEARLRCSPMKGHSHVYWYRQLPEEGLKFMVYLQKENIIDESGMPKERFSAEFPKEGPSILRIQQVVRGDSAAYFCASSPTRSSYEQYFGPGTRLTVT.

The chain couples TRBV3-1 (or the pseudogene TRBV3-2) to TRBJ2-2, with 7 bases that match TRBD2. J was trimmed by 3 bases and V by 4 bases; bases with no gene match: 5. Germline CDR1 LGHDT, CDR2 YNNKEL (reference sequence). This CDR3 spans 15 amino acids. The DNA for the CDR3 is TGTGCCAGCAGCCCTGGGGACTATTACACCGGGGAGCTGTTTTTT. It encodes CASSPGDYYTGELFF.

The rearrangement links TRBV6-1 to TRBJ1-2, with a weak D call TRBD1 (6 bases). The V end was cut by 0 bases, the J end by 2 bases, with 10 bases between. The CDR3 sequence is 15 residues long. CDR1 is MNHNS and CDR2 is SASEGT in the germline V gene. The CDR3 nucleotides are TGTGCCAGCAGTGAAGCCCAGGGGCAGAACTATGGCTACACCTTC. This gives the protein CASSEAQGQNYGYTF.

The V and J genes are TRBV28 and TRBJ1-5; D possibly corresponds to TRBD1 (5 bases). The CDR3 runs to 13 residues. Trimming took 6 bases from V and 5 from J, leaving 11 bases between them. The germline gives CDR1 MDHEN, CDR2 SYDVKM. The CDR3: CASRGGLDQPQHF. DNA for the CDR3: TGTGCCAGCAGGGGGGGTTTAGATCAGCCCCAGCATTTT.

The gene calls are TRBV7-2 and TRBJ2-1; 10 bases match TRBD2. The CDR3 sequence is 15 residues long. V gave up 5 bases and J gave up 4 bases; unmatched junction bases: 5. Germline values: CDR1 SGHTA, CDR2 FQGNSA. The CDR3 spells CASSTRTSGYNEQFF. The CDR3 DNA reads TGTGCCAGCAGCACGAGGACTAGCGGATACAATGAGCAGTTCTTC.

The chain is built from TRBV11-2 and TRBJ2-7; 8 bases map to TRBD2. The CDR3 spans 16 residues. V was pared by 4 bases and J by 1 base, with 9 bases of the junction left unmatched. Germline V gene data show CDR1 as SGHAT and CDR2 as FQNNGV. CDR3: CASSSRSGSKSYEQYF. Written as DNA, the CDR3 is TGTGCCAGCAGCTCCCGAAGCGGGAGCAAGTCCTACGAGCAGTACTTC.

The chain joins TRBV19 to TRBJ2-3; 10 bases line up with TRBD2. Germline V gene sequence: CDR1 LNHDA, CDR2 SQIVND (reference sequence). CDR3 length equals 15 residues. V shed 7 bases, J shed 3 bases, and the junction held 7 bases outside the gene matches. In DNA form, the CDR3 reads TGTGCCAGTACCGAGCGGGAGGGCCGAACAGATACGCAGTATTTT. Amino acids: CASTEREGRTDTQYF.

The chain carries TRBV5-4 and TRBJ2-1; D is undetermined. The CDR3 is 12 amino acids. The germline gives CDR1 SGHNT, CDR2 YYREEE (reference sequence). V was cut by 0 bases and J by 10 bases, with 8 bases left in between. This CDR3 reads CASSLVPSEQFF. Written as DNA, the CDR3 is TGTGCCAGCAGCTTGGTTCCGTCGGAGCAGTTCTTC.

The chain joins TRBV5-1 to TRBJ2-1; a weak D match, TRBD2 (6 bases). V lost 4 bases, J lost 6 bases, and 11 bases lay in between. Germline-derived CDR1 and CDR2 are SGHRS and YFSETQ. The CDR3 sequence is 13 residues long. The CDR3 spells CASSPGLSNEQFF. DNA for the CDR3: TGCGCCAGCAGCCCGGGACTCAGCAATGAGCAGTTCTTC.

The V gene is TRBV30, the J gene TRBJ1-2; D is unresolved. Germline assignment: CDR1 GTSNPN and CDR2 SVGIG (reference sequence). This CDR3 spans 16 amino acids. V lost 0 bases, J lost 4 bases, and 18 bases lay in between. The CDR3 DNA follows: TGTGCCTGGAGTGTACTAACACGCTCCCGATCCTATGGCTACACCTTC. This gives the protein CAWSVLTRSRSYGYTF.

The genes are TRBV6-4 and TRBJ1-6; D gene ambiguous. Germline loops: CDR1 MRHNA, CDR2 SNTAGT. V was cut by 0 bases and J by 0 bases, with 9 bases left in between. The CDR3 contains 17 residues. The CDR3 loop is CASSDSAAGSYNSPLHF. The CDR3 nucleotides read TGTGCCAGCAGTGACTCTGCGGCGGGCTCCTATAATTCACCCCTCCACTTT.